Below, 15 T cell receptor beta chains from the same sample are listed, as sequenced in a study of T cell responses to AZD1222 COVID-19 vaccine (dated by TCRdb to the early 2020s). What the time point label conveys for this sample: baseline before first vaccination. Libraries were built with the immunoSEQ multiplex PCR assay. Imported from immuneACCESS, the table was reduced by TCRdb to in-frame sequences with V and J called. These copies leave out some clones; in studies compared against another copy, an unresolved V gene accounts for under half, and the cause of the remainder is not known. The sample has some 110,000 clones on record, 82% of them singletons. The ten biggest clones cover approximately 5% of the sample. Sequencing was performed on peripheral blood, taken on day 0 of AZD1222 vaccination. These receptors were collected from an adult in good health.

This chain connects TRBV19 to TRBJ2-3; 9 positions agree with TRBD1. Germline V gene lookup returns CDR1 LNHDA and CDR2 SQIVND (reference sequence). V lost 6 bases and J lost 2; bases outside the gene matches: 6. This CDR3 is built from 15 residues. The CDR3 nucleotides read TGTGCCAGTAGCCTGACAGGGGGGAACACAGATACGCAGTATTTT. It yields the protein CASSLTGGNTDTQYF.

The CDR3 DNA sequence: TGTGCCAGCAGCTTAGCCTTTCGACAGGGGGCGTATATGGACACTGAAGCTTTCTTT. It yields the protein CASSLAFRQGAYMDTEAFF. The chain links TRBV11-1 to TRBJ1-1, with 10 bases that match TRBD1. After removal of 0 bases from V and 3 bases from J, the junction contained 13 bases not matched to a gene. The length of the CDR3 is 19 residues. The V gene's germline CDR1 is SGHAT and CDR2 FQDESV (reference sequence). Based on the CDR3 plus reference TRBV11-1 and TRBJ1-1, the full variable domain is EAEVAQSPRYKITEKSQAVAFWCDPISGHATLYWYRQILGQGPELLVQFQDESVVDDSQLPKDRFSAERLKGVDSTLKIQPAELGDSAMYLCASSLAFRQGAYMDTEAFFGQGTRLTVV.

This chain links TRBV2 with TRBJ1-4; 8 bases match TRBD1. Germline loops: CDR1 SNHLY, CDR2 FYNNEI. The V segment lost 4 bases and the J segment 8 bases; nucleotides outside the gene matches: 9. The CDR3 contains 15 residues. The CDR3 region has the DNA TGTGCCAGCAGTGGACCAGGGGGCGGCCGGGAAAAACTGTTTTTT. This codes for CASSGPGGGREKLFF.

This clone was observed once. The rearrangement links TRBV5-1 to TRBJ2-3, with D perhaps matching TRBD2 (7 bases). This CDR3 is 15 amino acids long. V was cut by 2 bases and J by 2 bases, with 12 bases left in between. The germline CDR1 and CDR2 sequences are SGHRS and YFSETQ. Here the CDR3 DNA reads TGCGCCAGCAGCTTAGGGGGGGACATCACAGATACGCAGTATTTT. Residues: CASSLGGDITDTQYF.

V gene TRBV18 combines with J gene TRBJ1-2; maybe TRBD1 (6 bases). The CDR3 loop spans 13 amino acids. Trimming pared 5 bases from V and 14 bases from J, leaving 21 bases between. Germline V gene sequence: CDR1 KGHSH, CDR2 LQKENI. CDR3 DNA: TGTGCCAGCTCAGAGGCATTGGACAGTCCCGGTACCTTC. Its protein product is CASSEALDSPGTF.

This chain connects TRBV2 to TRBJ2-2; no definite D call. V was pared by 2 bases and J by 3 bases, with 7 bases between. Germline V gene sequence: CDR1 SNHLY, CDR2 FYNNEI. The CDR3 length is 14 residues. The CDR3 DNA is TGTGCCAGCAGTGAAAACGGATACACCGGGGAGCTGTTTTTT. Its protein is CASSENGYTGELFF. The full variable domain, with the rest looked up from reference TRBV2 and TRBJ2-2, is EPEVTQTPSHQVTQMGQEVILRCVPISNHLYFYWYRQILGQKVEFLVSFYNNEISEKSEIFDDQFSVERPDGSNFTLKIRSTKLEDSAMYFCASSENGYTGELFFGEGSRLTVL.

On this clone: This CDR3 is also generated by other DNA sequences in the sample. For the CDR3, the DNA is TGTGCCAGCAGTGACCGGGGCACCGGGGAGCTGTTTTTT. It is translated as CASSDRGTGELFF. The J gene is TRBJ2-2, the V gene TRBV6-4; TRBD2 might be the D (5 bases). V lost 2 bases to trimming and J lost 4 bases, with 5 bases between them. The CDR3 has 13 residues. Germline CDR1 MRHNA, CDR2 SNTAGT.

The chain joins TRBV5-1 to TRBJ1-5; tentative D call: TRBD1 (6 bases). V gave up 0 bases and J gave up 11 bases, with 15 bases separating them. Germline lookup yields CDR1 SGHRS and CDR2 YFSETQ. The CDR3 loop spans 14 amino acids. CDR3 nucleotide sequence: TGCGCCAGCAGCTTGGAGGGGGGGACTACGGCCCAGCATTTT. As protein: CASSLEGGTTAQHF.

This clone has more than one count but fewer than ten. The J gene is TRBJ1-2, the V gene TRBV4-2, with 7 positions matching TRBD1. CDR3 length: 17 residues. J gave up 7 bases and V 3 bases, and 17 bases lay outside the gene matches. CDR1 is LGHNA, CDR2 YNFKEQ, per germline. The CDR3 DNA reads TGTGCCAGCAGCCACCCCGAGGGCACAGGGGAGCGGTCTGGCTACACCTTC. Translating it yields CASSHPEGTGERSGYTF.

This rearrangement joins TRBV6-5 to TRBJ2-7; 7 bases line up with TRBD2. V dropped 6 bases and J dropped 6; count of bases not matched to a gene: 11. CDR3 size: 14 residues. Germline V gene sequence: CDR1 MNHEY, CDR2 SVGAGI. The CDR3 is CASSRLGGFGEQYF. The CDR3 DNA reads TGTGCCAGCAGCCGACTCGGGGGGTTCGGCGAGCAGTACTTC.

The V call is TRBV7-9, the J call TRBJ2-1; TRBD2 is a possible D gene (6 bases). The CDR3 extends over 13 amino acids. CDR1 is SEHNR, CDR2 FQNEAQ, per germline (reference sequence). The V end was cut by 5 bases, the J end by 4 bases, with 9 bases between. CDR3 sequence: CASSAGTYNEQFF. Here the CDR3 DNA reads TGTGCCAGCAGCGCCGGGACTTACAATGAGCAGTTCTTC.

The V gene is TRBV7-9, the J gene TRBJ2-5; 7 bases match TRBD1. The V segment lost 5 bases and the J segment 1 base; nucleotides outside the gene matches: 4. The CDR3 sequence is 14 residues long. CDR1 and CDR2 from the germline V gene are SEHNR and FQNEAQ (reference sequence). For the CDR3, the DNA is TGTGCCAGCAGCCAAGGGACAGCCCAAGAGACCCAGTACTTC. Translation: CASSQGTAQETQYF.

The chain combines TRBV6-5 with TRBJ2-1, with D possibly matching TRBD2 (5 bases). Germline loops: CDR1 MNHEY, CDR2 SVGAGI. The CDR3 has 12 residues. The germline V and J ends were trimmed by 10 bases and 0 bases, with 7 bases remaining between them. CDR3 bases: TGTGCCACCGAGGGCTCCTACAATGAGCAGTTCTTC. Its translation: CATEGSYNEQFF.

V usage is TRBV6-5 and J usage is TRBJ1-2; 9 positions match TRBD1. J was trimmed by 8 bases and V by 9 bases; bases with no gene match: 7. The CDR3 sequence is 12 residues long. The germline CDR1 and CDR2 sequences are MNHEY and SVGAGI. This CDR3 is CARRTGAGGYTF. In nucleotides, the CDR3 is TGTGCCAGAAGGACAGGGGCGGGGGGCTACACCTTC.

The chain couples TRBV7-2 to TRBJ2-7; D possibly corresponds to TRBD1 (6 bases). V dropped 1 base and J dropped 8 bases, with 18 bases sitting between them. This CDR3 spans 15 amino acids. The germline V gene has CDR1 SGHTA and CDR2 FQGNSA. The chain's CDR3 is CASSLGGPPGQKQYF. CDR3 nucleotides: TGTGCCAGCAGCTTAGGGGGTCCGCCGGGACAAAAGCAGTACTTC.